Listed below are T cell receptor beta chains from one sample, sequenced in a study of vaccination effects on CD4 cells after COVID-19. These TCRs' antigens remain unknown. This table comes from immunoSEQ multiplex PCR, and its TCRdb copy is limited to in-frame clones, with some not included. Found here are about 19,000 clones, approximately 70% of them singletons; the top ten hold less than 20%. Sequencing used CD4+ T cells from PBMCs cultured with HCoV-229E spike peptides, obtained before COVID-19 vaccination. The receptors were sampled from a human donor who received a COVID-19 vaccine. The CDR3 runs from the conserved cysteine through the conserved F or W. The D gene is left open where the match is weak. Only part of the rows carry a size: once, few, many, or a class if the clone is expanded.

j_gene: TRBJ1-3; d_gene: NA; v_gene: TRBV6-5; abundance: NA; CDR3aa: CASSYSGSGNTIYF; CDR3nt: TGTGCCAGCAGTTACTCCGGGTCTGGAAACACCATATATTTT
j_gene: TRBJ1-2; d_gene: NA; v_gene: TRBV10-1; abundance: NA; CDR3aa: CASSDNGAGEDGYTF; CDR3nt: TGCGCCAGCAGTGACAATGGGGCAGGGGAGGATGGCTACACCTTC
j_gene: TRBJ1-5; d_gene: TRBD1; v_gene: TRBV10-1; abundance: NA; CDR3aa: CASSGTGGNQPQHF; CDR3nt: TGCGCCAGCAGTGGAACAGGGGGGAATCAGCCCCAGCATTTT
j_gene: TRBJ2-7; d_gene: NA; v_gene: TRBV9; abundance: once; CDR3aa: CASSVATGSYSEQYF; CDR3nt: TGTGCCAGCAGCGTAGCCACGGGTAGTTATAGCGAGCAGTACTTC
j_gene: TRBJ1-4; d_gene: NA; v_gene: TRBV5-1; abundance: NA; CDR3aa: CASSLDPGTNEKLFF; CDR3nt: TGCGCCAGCAGCTTGGATCCGGGGACTAATGAAAAACTGTTTTTT
j_gene: TRBJ2-1; d_gene: NA; v_gene: TRBV6-4; abundance: NA; CDR3aa: CASREQSSYNEQFF; CDR3nt: TGTGCCAGCCGGGAGCAGAGCTCCTACAATGAGCAGTTCTTC
j_gene: TRBJ2-1; d_gene: NA; v_gene: TRBV6-2/TRBV6-3; abundance: NA; CDR3aa: CASSPRSYNEQFF; CDR3nt: TGTGCCAGCAGTCCCAGATCCTACAATGAGCAGTTCTTC
j_gene: TRBJ1-1; d_gene: NA; v_gene: TRBV12-2; abundance: few; CDR3aa: CASRRDGTPSEAFF; CDR3nt: TGTGCAAGTCGCCGCGATGGGACACCATCTGAAGCTTTCTTT
j_gene: TRBJ1-5; d_gene: NA; v_gene: TRBV5-1; abundance: NA; CDR3aa: CASSSAGDSNQPQHF; CDR3nt: TGCGCCAGCAGCTCCGCAGGAGATAGCAATCAGCCCCAGCATTTT
j_gene: TRBJ2-3; d_gene: TRBD2; v_gene: TRBV6-6; abundance: NA; CDR3aa: CASRSLTSGGADTQYF; CDR3nt: TGTGCCAGCAGGTCCTTGACTAGCGGGGGGGCAGATACGCAGTATTTT
j_gene: TRBJ1-1; d_gene: NA; v_gene: TRBV7-9; abundance: NA; CDR3aa: CASSWDDTEAFF; CDR3nt: TGTGCCAGCAGCTGGGACGACACTGAAGCTTTCTTT
j_gene: TRBJ2-3; d_gene: NA; v_gene: TRBV7-2; abundance: NA; CDR3aa: CASSLVAAGDTQYF; CDR3nt: TGTGCCAGCAGCTTAGTAGCGGCTGGGGATACGCAGTATTTT
j_gene: TRBJ1-4; d_gene: TRBD1; v_gene: TRBV25-1; abundance: NA; CDR3aa: CASSEGKGAEGEKLFF; CDR3nt: TGTGCCAGCAGTGAAGGGAAGGGGGCAGAGGGGGAAAAACTGTTTTTT
j_gene: TRBJ2-1; d_gene: NA; v_gene: TRBV5-1; abundance: once; CDR3aa: CASSFDGRPYNEQFF; CDR3nt: TGCGCCAGCAGCTTTGACGGTAGGCCCTACAATGAGCAGTTCTTC
j_gene: TRBJ1-1; d_gene: NA; v_gene: TRBV19; abundance: NA; CDR3aa: CASSIDPRRVEAFF; CDR3nt: TGTGCCAGTAGTATAGACCCTCGGAGGGTTGAAGCTTTCTTT
j_gene: TRBJ1-1; d_gene: NA; v_gene: TRBV5-5; abundance: NA; CDR3aa: CASSLAGQNTEAFF; CDR3nt: TGTGCCAGCAGCTTGGCTGGACAGAACACTGAAGCTTTCTTT
j_gene: TRBJ2-5; d_gene: TRBD2; v_gene: TRBV12-3/TRBV12-4; abundance: NA; CDR3aa: CASSGGLAETQYF; CDR3nt: TGTGCCAGCAGTGGGGGACTAGCGGAGACCCAGTACTTC
j_gene: TRBJ2-7; d_gene: NA; v_gene: TRBV7-8; abundance: few; CDR3aa: CASSPRVGYEQYF; CDR3nt: TGTGCCAGCAGCCCCCGCGTTGGCTACGAGCAGTACTTC
j_gene: TRBJ2-5; d_gene: NA; v_gene: TRBV6-5; abundance: NA; CDR3aa: CASRTGSQETQYF; CDR3nt: TGTGCCAGCAGAACAGGGTCCCAAGAGACCCAGTACTTC
j_gene: TRBJ1-4; d_gene: NA; v_gene: TRBV9; abundance: NA; CDR3aa: CASSPRTDTNEKLFF; CDR3nt: TGTGCCAGCAGCCCCCGGACAGATACTAATGAAAAACTGTTTTTT
j_gene: TRBJ2-1; d_gene: NA; v_gene: TRBV14; abundance: NA; CDR3aa: CASSSISSYNEQFF; CDR3nt: TGTGCCAGCAGCTCCATTAGCTCCTACAATGAGCAGTTCTTC
j_gene: TRBJ1-6; d_gene: TRBD1; v_gene: TRBV18; abundance: NA; CDR3aa: CASSQGQGAPLHF; CDR3nt: TGTGCCAGCTCACAGGGACAGGGTGCACCCCTCCACTTT
j_gene: TRBJ2-1; d_gene: TRBD2; v_gene: TRBV7-9; abundance: NA; CDR3aa: CASSLVGGRGSYNEQFF; CDR3nt: TGTGCCAGCAGCTTAGTAGGTGGGAGGGGATCCTACAATGAGCAGTTCTTC
j_gene: TRBJ2-1; d_gene: NA; v_gene: TRBV11-3; abundance: NA; CDR3aa: CASSLGSAGNDNEQFF; CDR3nt: TGTGCCAGCAGCTTAGGCTCGGCGGGCAATGACAATGAGCAGTTCTTC
j_gene: TRBJ2-3; d_gene: NA; v_gene: TRBV24-1; abundance: NA; CDR3aa: CATSDQAAPRYTQYF; CDR3nt: TGTGCCACCAGTGATCAGGCGGCCCCCAGATATACGCAGTATTTT
j_gene: TRBJ2-5; d_gene: TRBD2; v_gene: TRBV11-2; abundance: once; CDR3aa: CASSFGSSGRAWETQYF; CDR3nt: TGTGCCAGCAGCTTTGGTTCTAGCGGGAGGGCCTGGGAGACCCAGTACTTC
j_gene: TRBJ1-2; d_gene: NA; v_gene: TRBV12-3/TRBV12-4; abundance: once; CDR3aa: CASSFRTNYGYTF; CDR3nt: TGTGCCAGCAGTTTCCGTACAAACTATGGCTACACCTTC
j_gene: TRBJ2-1; d_gene: NA; v_gene: TRBV9; abundance: NA; CDR3aa: CASSVVGGGSYNEQFF; CDR3nt: TGTGCCAGCAGCGTAGTTGGGGGTGGGTCCTACAATGAGCAGTTCTTC
j_gene: TRBJ1-4; d_gene: NA; v_gene: TRBV18; abundance: NA; CDR3aa: CASSPPSGVEKLFF; CDR3nt: TGTGCCAGCTCACCACCTAGTGGAGTCGAAAAACTGTTTTTT
j_gene: TRBJ1-3; d_gene: NA; v_gene: TRBV10-1; abundance: few; CDR3aa: CASSEDSSGNTIYF; CDR3nt: TGCGCCAGCAGTGAGGACAGCTCTGGAAACACCATATATTTT
j_gene: TRBJ1-2; d_gene: NA; v_gene: TRBV6-1; abundance: NA; CDR3aa: CASSELFYRGYYGYTF; CDR3nt: TGTGCCAGCAGTGAATTGTTTTATCGGGGGTACTATGGCTACACCTTC
j_gene: TRBJ1-3; d_gene: NA; v_gene: TRBV3-1/TRBV3-2; abundance: NA; CDR3aa: CASSQPITGGNTIYF; CDR3nt: TGTGCCAGCAGCCAACCCATTACAGGAGGAAACACCATATATTTT
j_gene: TRBJ2-1; d_gene: NA; v_gene: TRBV21-1; abundance: medium-sized; CDR3aa: CANPGQGSCNEQFF; CDR3nt: TGTGCCAACCCGGGACAGGGGAGTTGCAATGAGCAGTTCTTC